Below, 30 T cell receptor beta chains from the same sample are listed, as sequenced in a study of shared T cell receptors in the human thymus. Using immunoSEQ multiplex PCR, the repertoire was profiled, and TCRdb retains in-frame clones only, with some absent. The data hold hundreds of thousands of clones, with over 75% observed a single time. These data were likewise used in another study, on human thymus T cells.

Specimen: thymocytes. The receptors stem from a boy under three years old with a congenital heart defect.

Only one count was recorded for this clone. The V call is TRBV29-1, the J call TRBJ1-1; 12 nucleotides match TRBD1. V lost 6 bases to trimming and J lost 1 base; unmatched junction nucleotides: 9. The CDR3 is 16 amino acids. From germline, CDR1 is SQVTM and CDR2 ANQGSEA. The CDR3 here is CSVSGTGGAKNTEAFF. For the CDR3, the DNA is TGCAGCGTCTCGGGGACAGGGGGCGCGAAGAACACTGAAGCTTTCTTT.

J is TRBJ2-1 and V is TRBV20-1; tentative D call: TRBD2 (6 bases). Trimming took off 8 bases at V and 6 bases at J, with 8 bases between the two ends. CDR3 length: 10 amino acids. Germline assignment: CDR1 DFQATT and CDR2 SNEGSKA (reference sequence). CDR3 nucleotides: TGCAGTCTCGGGGGCAATGAGCAGTTCTTC. Its protein product is CSLGGNEQFF.

The chain carries TRBV6-5 and TRBJ2-1; D may be TRBD1 (6 bases). Germline lookup yields CDR1 MNHEY and CDR2 SVGAGI. V lost 8 bases and J 3 bases, leaving 17 bases between the germline ends. CDR3 size: 15 residues. CDR3 residues: CASGPGGQIYNEQFF. The DNA of the CDR3 is TGTGCCAGCGGTCCTGGGGGACAAATCTACAATGAGCAGTTCTTC.

This sequence joins TRBV4-1 and TRBJ2-3; 7 bases fit TRBD1. V trimming: 4 bases; J trimming: 4 bases; junction bases outside the gene matches: 11. This CDR3 comprises 16 residues. Germline V gene lookup returns CDR1 MGHRA and CDR2 YSYEKL. The CDR3 sequence is CASSPRTGALSDTQYF. CDR3 DNA: TGCGCCAGCAGCCCGAGAACAGGGGCTCTGTCAGATACGCAGTATTTT.

The rearrangement links TRBV11-2 to TRBJ1-5; TRBD1 might be the D (5 bases). The CDR3 length is 12 residues. Germline CDR1 SGHAT, CDR2 FQNNGV. The V gene lost 2 bases and the J gene lost 9 bases, with 8 bases spanning the gap. The CDR3 DNA sequence: TGTGCCAGCAGCTTACCGGGGGGGCCCCAGCATTTT. This translates into CASSLPGGPQHF.

Written as DNA, the CDR3 is TGCGCCAGCAGCTTGACGGGGACAGAGAACACTGAAGCTTTCTTT. Translation gives CASSLTGTENTEAFF. This chain joins TRBV5-1 and TRBJ1-1; 7 bases are shared with TRBD1. The length of the CDR3 is 15 residues. Per germline, CDR1 SGHRS and CDR2 YFSETQ. V lost 1 base to trimming and J lost 1 base; unmatched junction nucleotides: 4. Combining the CDR3 with reference TRBV5-1 and TRBJ1-1 gives the whole variable domain KAGVTQTPRYLIKTRGQQVTLSCSPISGHRSVSWYQQTPGQGLQFLFEYFSETQRNKGNFPGRFSGRQFSNSRSEMNVSTLELGDSALYLCASSLTGTENTEAFFGQGTRLTVV.

This chain joins TRBV9 and TRBJ2-5; D may be TRBD1 (6 bases). Trimming removed 3 bases at V and 3 bases at J, with 9 bases between. The germline V gene encodes CDR1 SGDLS and CDR2 YYNGEE. CDR3 length: 13 amino acids. CDR3 DNA sequence: TGTGCCAGCAGCGATCACAGGGAAGAGACCCAGTACTTC. The encoded protein is CASSDHREETQYF.

The rearrangement joins TRBV25-1 to TRBJ2-7, with D uncertain. Trimming stripped 6 bases from V and 4 bases from J, with 7 bases between. The length of the CDR3 is 11 residues. CDR1 and CDR2 (germline): MGHDK, SYGVNS. The CDR3 sequence: CASRATYEQYF. The CDR3 region has the DNA TGTGCCAGCAGGGCAACATACGAGCAGTACTTC.

This rearrangement joins TRBV4-3 to TRBJ2-2; 9 positions match TRBD2. Trimming removed 3 bases from V and 3 bases from J; junction bases left unmatched: 14. Germline values: CDR1 LGHNA, CDR2 YSLEER. The CDR3 sequence is 19 residues long. The CDR3 loop reads CASSHPDSGGGAHTGELFF. CDR3 DNA: TGCGCCAGCAGCCACCCCGATTCGGGCGGGGGGGCCCACACCGGGGAGCTGTTTTTT.

The chain combines TRBV11-2 with TRBJ2-1, with a weak D call TRBD2 (6 bases). The CDR3 covers 17 residues. The germline V and J ends were trimmed by 7 bases and 0 bases, with 19 bases remaining between them. CDR1 and CDR2 (germline): SGHAT, FQNNGV. The CDR3 loop is CASMSHLGGVSYNEQFF. Written as DNA, the CDR3 is TGTGCCAGCATGTCCCATTTGGGGGGAGTCTCCTACAATGAGCAGTTCTTC.

V gene TRBV28 combines with J gene TRBJ2-1, with 9 bases lining up with TRBD2. This CDR3 is built from 16 residues. Germline CDR1 reads MDHEN; CDR2 reads SYDVKM. After removal of 7 bases from V and 7 bases from J, the junction contained 14 bases not matched to a gene. CDR3 DNA: TGTGCCAGCATCTTACCTGACGGGACTAGCAGAAATGAGCAGTTCTTC. Protein sequence: CASILPDGTSRNEQFF. The complete variable domain, with remaining parts taken from reference TRBV28 and TRBJ2-1, reads DVKVTQSSRYLVKRTGEKVFLECVQDMDHENMFWYRQDPGLGLRLIYFSYDVKMKEKGDIPEGYSVSREKKERFSLILESASTNQTSMYLCASILPDGTSRNEQFFGPGTRLTVL.

CDR3 in DNA: TGCGCCAGCAGCGGGTGGGACACCTTACCCTACAATGAGCAGTTCTTC. Translation: CASSGWDTLPYNEQFF. V is TRBV5-1 and J is TRBJ2-1; D might be TRBD1 (6 bases). V was cut by 4 bases and J by 2 bases, with 16 bases left in between. Germline assignment: CDR1 SGHRS and CDR2 YFSETQ. The CDR3 spans 16 residues.

V and J are TRBV11-2 and TRBJ2-3; possibly TRBD2 for D (6 bases). V lost 5 bases, J lost 2 bases, and 17 bases lay in between. The V gene's germline CDR1 is SGHAT and CDR2 FQNNGV. This CDR3 is built from 16 residues. The CDR3 reads CASSPNWREHTDTQYF. CDR3 in DNA: TGTGCCAGCAGCCCGAATTGGAGGGAACACACAGATACGCAGTATTTT.

The CDR3 bases are TGTGCCAGCAGCGAAGACAGAAACCCCTCCTACGAGCAGTACTTC. It translates to CASSEDRNPSYEQYF. V usage is TRBV9 and J usage is TRBJ2-7; TRBD1 is a possible D gene (5 bases). The CDR3 runs 15 residues. Germline V gene lookup returns CDR1 SGDLS and CDR2 YYNGEE. V gave up 3 bases and J gave up 0 bases, with 13 bases separating them.

The V gene is TRBV7-9, the J gene TRBJ2-5; no firm D call. Germline V lookup: CDR1 SEHNR, CDR2 FQNEAQ (reference sequence). V lost 2 bases and J lost 4, with 11 bases in between. The CDR3 consists of 14 residues. The CDR3 DNA sequence: TGTGCCAGCAGCTTACTCAGTCTAGGAGAGACCCAGTACTTC. It translates to CASSLLSLGETQYF.

This clone was seen once. This chain's CDR3 is CASGLLAGVNNEQFF. CDR3 in DNA: TGTGCTAGTGGTTTACTAGCGGGAGTTAACAATGAGCAGTTCTTC. The gene calls are TRBV12-5 and TRBJ2-1; the match to TRBD2 covers 11 bases. V lost 3 bases to trimming and J lost 5 bases; unmatched junction nucleotides: 3. The V gene's germline CDR1 is LGHNT and CDR2 FRNRAP. The CDR3 contains 15 residues.

This chain uses TRBV6-5 with TRBJ2-5, with TRBD1 as a possible D gene (6 bases). The J call may not be correct, given that the DNA end is closer to TRBJ2-7. Per germline, CDR1 MNHEY and CDR2 SVGAGI. This CDR3 contains 14 residues. Written as DNA, the CDR3 is TGTGCCAGCAAAAACTTTGACAGGCGGTACGAGCAGTACTTC. It translates to CASKNFDRRYEQYF.

The chain is built from TRBV9 and TRBJ1-2; the match to TRBD1 covers 7 bases. The CDR3 contains 19 residues. Germline loops: CDR1 SGDLS, CDR2 YYNGEE. The ends lost 0 bases at V and 3 bases at J; junction bases unmatched: 17. CDR3 in amino acids: CASSVVESFGRGQDYGYTF. The DNA of the CDR3 is TGTGCCAGCAGCGTAGTAGAGTCGTTTGGTAGGGGGCAAGACTATGGCTACACCTTC.

V and J are TRBV4-1 and TRBJ1-4; D is ambiguous. This CDR3 is built from 16 residues. The ends were cut back, 0 bases at V and 2 bases at J, with 10 bases in the middle. The V gene's germline CDR1 is MGHRA and CDR2 YSYEKL. The CDR3 protein is CASSQEGGRTNEKLFF. In DNA, the CDR3 is TGCGCCAGCAGCCAAGAGGGAGGGCGCACTAATGAAAAACTGTTTTTT.

The V call is TRBV4-3, the J call TRBJ1-1; TRBD1 aligns across 8 bases. Germline V gene data show CDR1 as LGHNA and CDR2 as YSLEER. The CDR3 runs 15 residues. V trimming: 3 bases; J trimming: 1 base; junction bases outside the gene matches: 4. CDR3: CASSQRQGTNTEAFF. Written as DNA, the CDR3 is TGCGCCAGCAGCCAGAGACAGGGGACGAACACTGAAGCTTTCTTT.

This chain joins TRBV28 and TRBJ1-5; 9 bases map to TRBD1. V trimming: 5 bases; J trimming: 0 bases; junction bases outside the gene matches: 8. The CDR3 is 17 amino acids. CDR1 MDHEN and CDR2 SYDVKM come from the germline V gene. CDR3 region: CASSRRRTGDSNQPQHF. CDR3 nucleotides: TGTGCCAGCAGTCGCCGCCGGACAGGGGATAGCAATCAGCCCCAGCATTTT.

This rearrangement joins TRBV5-1 to TRBJ2-1; 9 bases match TRBD2. Germline CDR1 reads SGHRS; CDR2 reads YFSETQ. This CDR3 contains 15 residues. Trimming took 4 bases from V and 6 from J; bases not matched to a gene: 8. CDR3 in amino acids: CASSIPSGVLNEQFF. The CDR3 DNA follows: TGCGCCAGCAGCATCCCTAGCGGGGTTCTCAATGAGCAGTTCTTC.

The table lists this clone with a few counts. The V and J genes are TRBV4-1 and TRBJ2-7; 9 positions match TRBD2. Trimming cost V 2 bases and J 2 bases; bases outside gene matches: 1. CDR1 and CDR2 from the germline V gene are MGHRA and YSYEKL. There are 14 residues in the CDR3. Here the CDR3 DNA reads TGCGCCAGCAGCCAACGGACTAGCGCCTACGAGCAGTACTTC. Translated, it gives CASSQRTSAYEQYF.

Here the CDR3 DNA reads TGCGCCAGCAGTGAGTGGCAGAAAGAGACCCAGTACTTC. It codes for CASSEWQKETQYF. The J gene is TRBJ2-5, the V gene TRBV10-2; D is unclear. Germline CDR1 WSHSY, CDR2 SAAADI. The CDR3 spans 13 residues. Trimming removed 1 base at V and 3 bases at J, with 6 bases between.

This clone has just one count. CDR3 sequence: CASSLAGTQNYNEQFF. The CDR3 region has the DNA TGTGCCAGCAGCTTGGCAGGGACACAAAACTACAATGAGCAGTTCTTC. The gene calls are TRBV5-8 and TRBJ2-1; D perhaps matches TRBD1 (6 bases). V lost 0 bases, J lost 3 bases, and 13 bases lay in between. The V gene's germline CDR1 is SGHTS and CDR2 YDEGEE. This CDR3 region has 16 residues.

The genes are TRBV13 and TRBJ2-3; D is uncertain. Trimming removed 7 bases at V and 0 bases at J, with 17 bases between. Germline V lookup: CDR1 PRHDT, CDR2 FYEKMQ (reference sequence). This CDR3 is built from 16 residues. In DNA form, the CDR3 reads TGTGCCAGCACCCCAGGTTTTCGAACTAGCACAGATACGCAGTATTTT. Encoded protein: CASTPGFRTSTDTQYF.

As to this clone: A read error may produce the germline difference seen at one junction end. The chain combines TRBV12-5 with TRBJ1-1; 8 nucleotides agree with TRBD1. This CDR3 contains 16 residues. Per germline, CDR1 LGHNT and CDR2 FRNRAP. The CDR3 here is CASGLEGRGLNRISLF. The CDR3 nucleotides are TGTGCTAGTGGTTTGGAAGGCAGGGGGCTCAACCGAATCAGCCTCTTT. Full variable domain (remainder filled in from reference TRBV12-5 and TRBJ1-1): DARVTQTPRHKVTEMGQEVTMRCQPILGHNTVFWYRQTMMQGLELLAYFRNRAPLDDSGMPKDRFSAEMPDATLATLKIQPSEPRDSAVYFCASGLEGRGLNRISLFGQGTRLTVV.

V and J are TRBV14 and TRBJ1-4; no reliable D call. With 4 bases removed from V and 0 bases from J, the gap between germline ends came to 15 bases. This CDR3 spans 17 amino acids. In germline, CDR1 is SGHDN, CDR2 FVKESK. DNA of the CDR3: TGTGCCAGCAGCCCCGCACGGGTTCCCTCAACTAATGAAAAACTGTTTTTT. The encoded protein is CASSPARVPSTNEKLFF.

As to this clone: In the same sample, other DNA sequences code for this CDR3. The chain combines TRBV5-1 with TRBJ2-1, with 7 positions matching TRBD1. J gave up 0 bases and V 4 bases, and 4 bases lay outside the gene matches. Germline V CDR1 and CDR2: SGHRS, YFSETQ. This CDR3 contains 15 residues. This CDR3 reads CASSLRDSSYNEQFF. In DNA, the CDR3 is TGCGCCAGCAGCCTCCGGGACAGCTCCTACAATGAGCAGTTCTTC.

The chain carries TRBV4-3 and TRBJ1-5; a possible D gene is TRBD1 (5 bases). This CDR3 comprises 14 residues. Germline CDR1 reads LGHNA; CDR2 reads YSLEER. Trimming stripped 0 bases from V and 7 bases from J, with 10 bases between. The CDR3 here is CASSQDGGGQPQHF. The CDR3 DNA is TGCGCCAGCAGCCAAGATGGGGGAGGCCAGCCCCAGCATTTT.